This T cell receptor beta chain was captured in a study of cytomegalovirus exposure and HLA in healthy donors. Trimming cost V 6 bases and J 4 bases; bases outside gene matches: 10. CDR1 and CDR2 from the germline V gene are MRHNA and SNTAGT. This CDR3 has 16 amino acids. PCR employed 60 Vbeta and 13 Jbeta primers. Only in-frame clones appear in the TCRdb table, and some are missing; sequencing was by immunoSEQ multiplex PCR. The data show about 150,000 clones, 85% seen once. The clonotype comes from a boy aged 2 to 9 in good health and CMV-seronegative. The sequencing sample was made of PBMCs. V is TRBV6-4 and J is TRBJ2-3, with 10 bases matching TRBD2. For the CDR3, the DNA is TGTGCCAGCAGCGTCGGGGCTAGCGGGAGCCCAGATACGCAGTATTTT. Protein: CASSVGASGSPDTQYF.